This TCR beta chain was recorded in a study of blood T cell repertoires in COVID-19. Study overall: Acute-phase and convalescent COVID-19 samples originated in the United States, Italy and Spain. Sources were T cells, B-cell-depleted T cells, or PBMCs; the material itself was cDNA or gDNA.

Clones were read by immunoSEQ multiplex PCR, and TCRdb kept only the in-frame ones, dropping some. Of around 270,000 clones in the sample, 75% to 90% are singletons; the top ten hold around 1.8%. After removal of 6 bases from V and 7 bases from J, the junction contained 17 bases not matched to a gene. The CDR3 is made up of 16 amino acids. Looked up from germline, CDR1 is LNHDA and CDR2 is SQIVND (reference sequence). The sequence came from a man aged 25-45 years with active or convalescent COVID-19. The chain carries TRBV19 and TRBJ1-1, with 7 bases that match TRBD1. Sequenced material: peripheral blood. The CDR3 bases are TGTGCCAGTAGCTTACGGAGGGACAGTAAAGAACATGAAGCTTTCTTT. Translating gives CASSLRRDSKEHEAFF.